The 15 T cell receptor beta chains below were found in one sample sequenced in a study of Ad26.COV2.S vaccination and SARS-CoV-2 variants. Described treatment: approximately 18 received Ad26.COV2.S at low or high dose, single or two shots; 5 received placebo; per-sample allocation not given. All samples were drawn on day 63, counting from the first vaccine or placebo injection. The table came from immunoSEQ multiplex PCR; TCRdb's copy has only in-frame clones and leaves some out. The sample holds approximately 400,000 clones, 80% to 90% seen once. The sequencing here drew on peripheral blood, taken in a trial of Ad26.COV2.S vaccine versus placebo. These receptors all stem from a person aged 18 to 65 who received the Ad26.COV2.S COVID-19 vaccine or a placebo.

The chain carries TRBV6-5 and TRBJ1-5; 7 nucleotides agree with TRBD1. The CDR3 spans 15 residues. Losses at the gene ends were 5 bases for V and 5 bases for J; bases not matched to a gene: 9. CDR1 is MNHEY, CDR2 SVGAGI, per germline. This CDR3 is CASSQYRGGDQPQHF. Written as DNA, the CDR3 is TGTGCCAGCAGTCAATACAGGGGCGGCGATCAGCCCCAGCATTTT.

A note on this clone: The junction does not match germline at one end; this may be a read error. The CDR3 region is CASSDYQTQHF. In DNA form, the CDR3 reads TGTGCCAGCAGTGATTATCAGACCCAGCATTTT. The chain uses TRBV6-1 and TRBJ1-5; D is ambiguous. The CDR3 sequence is 11 residues long. The V gene's germline CDR1 is MNHNS and CDR2 SASEGT.

V usage is TRBV6-5 and J usage is TRBJ2-5, with D maybe TRBD2 (6 bases). Germline V gene sequence: CDR1 MNHEY, CDR2 SVGAGI. Trimming pared 7 bases from V and 7 bases from J, leaving 19 bases between. CDR3 length: 14 residues. The CDR3 reads CASTRRGTLGTQYF. CDR3 nucleotides: TGTGCCAGCACCCGACGGGGGACTCTCGGGACCCAGTACTTC.

The J gene is TRBJ2-3, the V gene TRBV4-2; 9 nucleotides line up with TRBD2. CDR3 length: 15 amino acids. Per the germline V gene, CDR1 is LGHNA and CDR2 is YNFKEQ. After removal of 5 bases from V and 4 bases from J, the junction contained 7 bases not matched to a gene. This CDR3 reads CASSDLAGYSDTQYF. The CDR3 nucleotides are TGTGCCAGCAGCGACCTAGCGGGGTATTCAGATACGCAGTATTTT.

This clone was counted a single time. The CDR3 reads CASSPITGATYGYTF. The CDR3 DNA follows: TGTGCCAGCAGCCCAATAACAGGGGCGACCTATGGCTACACCTTC. V gene TRBV3-1 (or the pseudogene TRBV3-2) combines with J gene TRBJ1-2, with 7 bases lining up with TRBD1. CDR1 is LGHDT and CDR2 is YNNKEL in the germline V gene (reference sequence). The CDR3 sequence is 15 residues long. With V trimmed by 4 bases and J by 4 bases, 9 bases remained unmatched.

This clone occurred once. V usage is TRBV13 and J usage is TRBJ2-7; D unclear. V lost 5 bases and J 7 bases, leaving 9 bases between the germline ends. The CDR3 is 11 amino acids. From germline, CDR1 is PRHDT and CDR2 FYEKMQ (reference sequence). The CDR3: CASSLLGEQYF. Written as DNA, the CDR3 is TGTGCCAGCAGCCTCCTCGGGGAGCAGTACTTC.

This clone was recorded a few times. V gene TRBV5-6 combines with J gene TRBJ2-5, with 10 nucleotides matching TRBD1. CDR1 and CDR2 (germline): SGHDT, YYEEEE. The CDR3 length is 14 residues. After removal of 6 bases from V and 6 bases from J, the junction contained 8 bases not matched to a gene. The CDR3 region is CASIETGGEQTQYF. The CDR3 DNA reads as TGTGCCAGCATCGAGACAGGGGGCGAGCAGACCCAGTACTTC. Full variable domain (missing parts from reference TRBV5-6 and TRBJ2-5): DAGVTQSPTHLIKTRGQQVTLRCSPKSGHDTVSWYQQALGQGPQFIFQYYEEEERQRGNFPDRFSGHQFPNYSSELNVNALLLGDSALYLCASIETGGEQTQYFGPGTRLLVL.

In this sample, this clone turned up once. V and J are TRBV4-1 and TRBJ2-5; the D gene is possibly TRBD1 (6 bases). The V gene's germline CDR1 is MGHRA and CDR2 YSYEKL. The CDR3 runs to 16 residues. V was pared by 4 bases and J by 5 bases, with 20 bases between. The CDR3 nucleotides read TGCGCCAGCAGCCGGGGGTTGGGGGCCCAAGGGGAGACCCAGTACTTC. Protein product: CASSRGLGAQGETQYF.

This rearrangement joins TRBV7-3 to TRBJ2-2; 8 bases line up with TRBD2. J gave up 6 bases and V 3 bases, and 15 bases lay outside the gene matches. The CDR3 extends over 18 amino acids. CDR1 and CDR2 (germline): SGHTA, FQGTGA. This chain's CDR3 is CASSFTTGAAGVPGELFF. CDR3 in DNA: TGTGCCAGCAGCTTTACCACCGGAGCAGCGGGAGTCCCCGGGGAGCTGTTTTTT. The whole variable domain, filled in from reference TRBV7-3 and TRBJ2-2, reads GAGVSQTPSNKVTEKGKYVELRCDPISGHTALYWYRQSLGQGPEFLIYFQGTGAADDSGLPNDRFFAVRPEGSVSTLKIQRTERGDSAVYLCASSFTTGAAGVPGELFFGEGSRLTVL.

The rearrangement links TRBV24-1 to TRBJ2-5, with D possibly TRBD2 on 6 matching bases. The CDR3 is 13 amino acids. Trimming took 7 bases from V and 3 from J, leaving 11 bases between them. Germline loops: CDR1 KGHDR, CDR2 SFDVKD. CDR3 region: CATSRPGEETQYF. The CDR3 DNA sequence: TGTGCCACCAGCCGACCGGGAGAAGAGACCCAGTACTTC.

This clone was counted between two and nine times. The chain uses TRBV12-5 and TRBJ2-7; a possible D gene is TRBD2 (5 bases). Germline V gene lookup returns CDR1 LGHNT and CDR2 FRNRAP. V was shortened by 2 bases and J by 3 bases, with 8 bases between the two germline ends. The CDR3 is 13 amino acids. The CDR3 reads CASGLSGSYEQYF. CDR3 coding DNA: TGTGCTAGTGGTTTGTCGGGAAGCTACGAGCAGTACTTC.

The V call is TRBV27, the J call TRBJ1-2; D is unresolved. This CDR3 is 14 amino acids long. V lost 0 bases to trimming and J lost 2 bases, with 7 bases between them. Germline V gene lookup returns CDR1 MNHEY and CDR2 SMNVEV (reference sequence). The CDR3 spells CASSLSEQNYGYTF. CDR3 bases: TGTGCCAGCAGTTTATCTGAACAAAACTATGGCTACACCTTC.

The V gene is TRBV29-1, the J gene TRBJ1-4, with TRBD1 as a possible D gene (5 bases). The V end lost 2 bases, the J end lost 0 bases, and 10 bases lay between the germline ends. The germline gives CDR1 SQVTM, CDR2 ANQGSEA. The CDR3 contains 15 residues. CDR3 DNA: TGCAGCGTTGAAATCCAGGGAACAACTAATGAAAAACTGTTTTTT. Protein product: CSVEIQGTTNEKLFF.

V and J are TRBV6-5 and TRBJ2-3, with D possibly matching TRBD2 (6 bases). Germline V CDR1 and CDR2: MNHEY, SVGAGI. This CDR3 has 13 residues. V shed 9 bases and J shed 4 bases, with 14 bases lying between them. DNA for the CDR3: TGTGCCAGTCGCCCTCGGGGGTCAGATACGCAGTATTTT. Its protein is CASRPRGSDTQYF.

This sequence joins TRBV7-3 and TRBJ2-1, with D unclear. CDR3 length equals 16 residues. The germline V and J ends were trimmed by 5 bases and 2 bases, with 16 bases remaining between them. Germline V CDR1 and CDR2: SGHTA, FQGTGA. The CDR3 region has the DNA TGTGCCAGCAGCCCCTTCGCGCAGAGCACCTACAATGAGCAGTTCTTC. Protein product: CASSPFAQSTYNEQFF.